These T cell receptor beta chains were read from a single sample in a study of blood T cell repertoires in COVID-19. Sequenced by immunoSEQ multiplex PCR; TCRdb stores in-frame clones only, minus some. Of over 150,000 clones detected, 60% to 85% appear once; the ten largest clones hold roughly 1.5%. The sample taken for sequencing was peripheral blood. The receptors were gathered from an older man with acute or convalescent COVID-19. Each CDR3 is given with its conserved first and last residue. The order of the fields is V gene, clone size, J gene, CDR3 protein. Only part of the rows carry a size: once, few, many, or a class if the clone is expanded.

v_gene: TRBV18; abundance: -; j_gene: TRBJ2-3; CDR3aa: CASSSQGGGDTQYF
v_gene: TRBV7-9; abundance: -; j_gene: TRBJ2-3; CDR3aa: CASSSRLSTDTQYF
v_gene: TRBV29-1; abundance: -; j_gene: TRBJ1-2; CDR3aa: CSVPSDTSGYTF
v_gene: TRBV5-1; abundance: -; j_gene: TRBJ1-1; CDR3aa: CASSDQGNTEAFF
v_gene: TRBV27; abundance: few; j_gene: TRBJ2-5; CDR3aa: CASSLYGQGETQYF
v_gene: TRBV15; abundance: -; j_gene: TRBJ2-7; CDR3aa: CATSRGQGSLNTYEQYF
v_gene: TRBV12-3/TRBV12-4; abundance: -; j_gene: TRBJ1-1; CDR3aa: CASSYGGESPSF
v_gene: TRBV7-2; abundance: -; j_gene: TRBJ2-1; CDR3aa: CASTVLAGGPNEQFF
v_gene: TRBV7-2; abundance: -; j_gene: TRBJ1-5; CDR3aa: CASSPPGQPQHF
v_gene: TRBV10-3; abundance: -; j_gene: TRBJ2-1; CDR3aa: CAISEFTRSGNNEQFF
v_gene: TRBV2; abundance: -; j_gene: TRBJ2-3; CDR3aa: CASSEFALAGTTDTQYF
v_gene: TRBV4-2; abundance: -; j_gene: TRBJ2-1; CDR3aa: CASSQVTGTTLNEQFF
v_gene: TRBV28; abundance: -; j_gene: TRBJ1-2; CDR3aa: CASTDSPGAFGYTF
v_gene: TRBV3-1/TRBV3-2; abundance: -; j_gene: TRBJ2-2; CDR3aa: CASSITGVQVTGELFF
v_gene: TRBV29-1; abundance: once; j_gene: TRBJ1-1; CDR3aa: CSVPRDSGNTEAFF
v_gene: TRBV2; abundance: -; j_gene: TRBJ1-6; CDR3aa: CASRKETGRISPLHF
v_gene: TRBV3-1/TRBV3-2; abundance: -; j_gene: TRBJ1-5; CDR3aa: CASSLSVGAAGQPQHF
v_gene: TRBV7-2; abundance: -; j_gene: TRBJ2-5; CDR3aa: CASSLRLAGQETQYF
v_gene: TRBV29-1; abundance: once; j_gene: TRBJ2-1; CDR3aa: CSVGSGGLNEQFF
v_gene: TRBV30; abundance: -; j_gene: TRBJ1-4; CDR3aa: CAWNRLRDRDNEKLFF
v_gene: TRBV18; abundance: -; j_gene: TRBJ1-6; CDR3aa: CASSPIREGNSPLHF
v_gene: TRBV30; abundance: -; j_gene: TRBJ1-2; CDR3aa: CAWRDRAPYGYTF
v_gene: TRBV5-1; abundance: -; j_gene: TRBJ1-1; CDR3aa: CASSGHGKNTEAFF
v_gene: TRBV12-3/TRBV12-4; abundance: -; j_gene: TRBJ1-2; CDR3aa: CASSSYRGHGYTF
v_gene: TRBV6-1; abundance: -; j_gene: TRBJ1-6; CDR3aa: CASSEASGQRFFDSPLHF
v_gene: TRBV28; abundance: -; j_gene: TRBJ1-1; CDR3aa: CASTKNPGAEAFF
v_gene: TRBV12-3/TRBV12-4; abundance: -; j_gene: TRBJ1-1; CDR3aa: CASRLNTEAFF
v_gene: TRBV5-1; abundance: few; j_gene: TRBJ1-6; CDR3aa: CASSPDRGAINSPLHF
v_gene: TRBV6-5; abundance: once; j_gene: TRBJ2-3; CDR3aa: CASSLRTEGTDTQYF
v_gene: TRBV5-1; abundance: -; j_gene: TRBJ2-2; CDR3aa: CASSLYNTGELFF
v_gene: TRBV19; abundance: -; j_gene: TRBJ2-4; CDR3aa: CASSTGGGFGRELGKNIQYF
v_gene: TRBV5-1; abundance: once; j_gene: TRBJ2-2; CDR3aa: CASSLSQGATGELFF
v_gene: TRBV9; abundance: -; j_gene: TRBJ2-1; CDR3aa: CASSQNSGGASYNEQFF
v_gene: TRBV2; abundance: -; j_gene: TRBJ2-5; CDR3aa: CASRTGFGETQYF
v_gene: TRBV19; abundance: -; j_gene: TRBJ1-5; CDR3aa: CASSIGAGDNQPQHF
v_gene: TRBV6-5; abundance: -; j_gene: TRBJ2-1; CDR3aa: CASSYSGGTAINEQFF
v_gene: TRBV27; abundance: -; j_gene: TRBJ1-2; CDR3aa: CASSLHGQGPYGYTF
v_gene: TRBV5-1; abundance: -; j_gene: TRBJ2-3; CDR3aa: CASSLVDRVGDTQYF
v_gene: TRBV7-9; abundance: -; j_gene: TRBJ1-4; CDR3aa: CASSKGQGSEKLFF
v_gene: TRBV19; abundance: -; j_gene: TRBJ1-1; CDR3aa: CASSRGLGITEAFF
v_gene: TRBV27; abundance: -; j_gene: TRBJ2-3; CDR3aa: CASSSLGGDTQYF
v_gene: TRBV5-1; abundance: few; j_gene: TRBJ2-7; CDR3aa: CASSADRTIASYEQYF
v_gene: TRBV7-2; abundance: -; j_gene: TRBJ2-7; CDR3aa: CASSLTSGEQYF
v_gene: TRBV24-1; abundance: -; j_gene: TRBJ2-1; CDR3aa: CATSDPGTGDNEQFF
v_gene: TRBV29-1; abundance: -; j_gene: TRBJ2-7; CDR3aa: CSAEGDSSSSQYF
v_gene: TRBV5-4; abundance: -; j_gene: TRBJ2-6; CDR3aa: CASSLSGANVLTF
v_gene: TRBV7-9; abundance: -; j_gene: TRBJ2-1; CDR3aa: CASGSGSNEQFF
v_gene: TRBV5-1; abundance: -; j_gene: TRBJ2-2; CDR3aa: CASSPDRSNTGELFF
v_gene: TRBV6-2/TRBV6-3; abundance: few; j_gene: TRBJ2-1; CDR3aa: CASSFAFRGGASGNEQFF
v_gene: TRBV18; abundance: few; j_gene: TRBJ2-7; CDR3aa: CASSQGQGLYEQYF
v_gene: TRBV5-8; abundance: few; j_gene: TRBJ2-1; CDR3aa: CASIRDRVWNEQFF
v_gene: TRBV10-1; abundance: -; j_gene: TRBJ2-5; CDR3aa: CASSESTYQETQYF
v_gene: TRBV21-1; abundance: -; j_gene: TRBJ2-2; CDR3aa: CASSKFERPGELFF
v_gene: TRBV7-2; abundance: -; j_gene: TRBJ2-2; CDR3aa: CASSLFNPGTGELFF
v_gene: TRBV19; abundance: -; j_gene: TRBJ1-2; CDR3aa: CASSSTGVTLGIYGYTF
v_gene: TRBV5-1; abundance: -; j_gene: TRBJ2-2; CDR3aa: CASSLPSGITGELFF
v_gene: TRBV11-3; abundance: -; j_gene: TRBJ2-2; CDR3aa: CASSLDTNTGELFF
v_gene: TRBV2; abundance: -; j_gene: TRBJ1-1; CDR3aa: CASNGEMNTEAFF
v_gene: TRBV18; abundance: few; j_gene: TRBJ2-7; CDR3aa: CASSQSLAGPSYEQYF
v_gene: TRBV30; abundance: -; j_gene: TRBJ1-1; CDR3aa: CAWSGYLTEAFF